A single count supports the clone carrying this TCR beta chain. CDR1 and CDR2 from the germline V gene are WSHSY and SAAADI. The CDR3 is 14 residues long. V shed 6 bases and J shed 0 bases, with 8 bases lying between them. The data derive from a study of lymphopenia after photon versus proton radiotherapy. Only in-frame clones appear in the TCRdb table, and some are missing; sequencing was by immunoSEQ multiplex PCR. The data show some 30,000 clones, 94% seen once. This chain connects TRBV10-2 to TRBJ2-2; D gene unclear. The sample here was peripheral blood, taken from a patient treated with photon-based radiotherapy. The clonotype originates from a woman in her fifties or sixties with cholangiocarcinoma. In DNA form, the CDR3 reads TGCGCCAGCAGACAGAACGCGAACACCGGGGAGCTGTTTTTT. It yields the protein CASRQNANTGELFF.